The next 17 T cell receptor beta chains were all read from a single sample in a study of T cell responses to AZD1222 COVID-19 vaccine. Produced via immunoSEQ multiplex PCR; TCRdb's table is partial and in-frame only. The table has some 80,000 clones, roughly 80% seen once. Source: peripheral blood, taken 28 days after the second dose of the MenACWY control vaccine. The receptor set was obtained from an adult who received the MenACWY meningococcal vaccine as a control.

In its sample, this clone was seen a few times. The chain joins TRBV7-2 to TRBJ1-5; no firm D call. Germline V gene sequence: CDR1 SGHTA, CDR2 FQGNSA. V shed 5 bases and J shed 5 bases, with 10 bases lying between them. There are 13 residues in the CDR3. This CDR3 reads CASSPTPHQPQHF. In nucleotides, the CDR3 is TGTGCCAGCAGCCCAACCCCCCATCAGCCCCAGCATTTT.

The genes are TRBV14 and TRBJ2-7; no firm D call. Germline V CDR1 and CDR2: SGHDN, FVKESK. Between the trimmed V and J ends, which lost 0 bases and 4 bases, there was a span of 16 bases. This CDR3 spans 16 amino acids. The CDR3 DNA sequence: TGTGCCAGCAGCCAAGATTCCCGGCCGGGTCGGTACGAGCAGTACTTC. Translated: CASSQDSRPGRYEQYF.

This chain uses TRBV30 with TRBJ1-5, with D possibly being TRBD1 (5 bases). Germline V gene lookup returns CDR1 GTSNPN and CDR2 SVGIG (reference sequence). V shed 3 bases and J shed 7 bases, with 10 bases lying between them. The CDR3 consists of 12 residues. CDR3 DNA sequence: TGTGCCTGGAGCCAGGGTTGGCAGCCCCAGCATTTT. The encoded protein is CAWSQGWQPQHF.

This CDR3 is CASSDPGQGAYSPLHF. The CDR3 DNA follows: TGTGCCAGCAGTGACCCTGGACAGGGGGCTTACTCACCCCTCCACTTT. The J gene is TRBJ1-6, the V gene TRBV6-1; TRBD1 matches 11 bases. The germline V gene encodes CDR1 MNHNS and CDR2 SASEGT. This CDR3 has 16 amino acids. Trimming removed 3 bases from V and 10 bases from J; junction bases left unmatched: 8.

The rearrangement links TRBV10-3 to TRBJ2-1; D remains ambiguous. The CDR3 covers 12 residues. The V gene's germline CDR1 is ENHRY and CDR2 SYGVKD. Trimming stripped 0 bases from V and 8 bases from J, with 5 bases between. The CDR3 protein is CAISESGDEQFF. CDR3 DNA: TGTGCCATCAGTGAGTCTGGGGATGAGCAGTTCTTC.

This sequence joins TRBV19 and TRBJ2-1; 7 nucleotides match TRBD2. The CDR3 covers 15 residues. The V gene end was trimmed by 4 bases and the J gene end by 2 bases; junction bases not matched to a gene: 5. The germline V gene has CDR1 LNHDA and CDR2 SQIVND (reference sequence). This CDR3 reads CASSRGGTTYNEQFF. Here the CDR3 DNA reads TGTGCCAGTAGTAGGGGGGGTACAACCTACAATGAGCAGTTCTTC.

This CDR3 reads CASSYYPEGDGYTF. The CDR3, as DNA: TGTGCCAGCAGTTACTACCCTGAGGGGGACGGCTACACCTTC. The chain employs TRBV6-5 and TRBJ1-2; D perhaps matches TRBD1 (6 bases). The CDR3 covers 14 residues. CDR1 is MNHEY, CDR2 SVGAGI, per germline. Trimming stripped 1 base from V and 8 bases from J, with 14 bases between.

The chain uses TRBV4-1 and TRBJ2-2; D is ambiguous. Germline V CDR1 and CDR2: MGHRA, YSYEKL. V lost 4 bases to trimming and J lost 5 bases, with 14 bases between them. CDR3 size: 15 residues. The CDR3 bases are TGCGCCAGCAGCCTTGGGCCCGCGAGGACCGGGGAGCTGTTTTTT. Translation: CASSLGPARTGELFF.

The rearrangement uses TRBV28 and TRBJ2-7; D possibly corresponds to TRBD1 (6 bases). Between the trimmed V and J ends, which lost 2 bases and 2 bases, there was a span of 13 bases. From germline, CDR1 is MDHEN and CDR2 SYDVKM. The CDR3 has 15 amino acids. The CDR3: CASSLGGGQTYEQYF. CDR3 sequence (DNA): TGTGCCAGCAGTTTAGGGGGCGGGCAGACCTACGAGCAGTACTTC.

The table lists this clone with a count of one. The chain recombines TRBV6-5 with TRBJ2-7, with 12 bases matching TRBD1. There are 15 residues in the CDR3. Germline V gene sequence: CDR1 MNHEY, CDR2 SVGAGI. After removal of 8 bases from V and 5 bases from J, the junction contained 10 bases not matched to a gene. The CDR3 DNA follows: TGTGCCAGCCGCGAGGCCGGGACAGGGGGCAACGAGCAGTACTTC. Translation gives CASREAGTGGNEQYF.

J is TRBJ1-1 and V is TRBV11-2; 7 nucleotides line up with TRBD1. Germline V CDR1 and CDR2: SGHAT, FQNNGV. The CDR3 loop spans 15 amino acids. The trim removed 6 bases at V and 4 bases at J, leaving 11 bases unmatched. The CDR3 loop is CASSYTATGSTEAFF. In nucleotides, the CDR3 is TGTGCCAGCAGTTATACAGCGACAGGGAGCACTGAAGCTTTCTTT.

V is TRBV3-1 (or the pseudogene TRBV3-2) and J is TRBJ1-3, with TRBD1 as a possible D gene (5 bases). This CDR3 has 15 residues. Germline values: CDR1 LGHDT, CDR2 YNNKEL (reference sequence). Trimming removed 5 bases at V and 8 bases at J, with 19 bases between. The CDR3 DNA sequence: TGTGCCAGCAGCTCCCGGGACCCTATGAAGGACACCATATATTTT. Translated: CASSSRDPMKDTIYF.

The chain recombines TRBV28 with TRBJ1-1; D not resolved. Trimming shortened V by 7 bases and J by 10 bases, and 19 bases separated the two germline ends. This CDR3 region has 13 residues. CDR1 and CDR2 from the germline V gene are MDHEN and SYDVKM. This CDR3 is CASTTSGAWSAFF. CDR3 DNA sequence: TGTGCCAGCACTACCTCTGGTGCCTGGTCAGCTTTCTTT.

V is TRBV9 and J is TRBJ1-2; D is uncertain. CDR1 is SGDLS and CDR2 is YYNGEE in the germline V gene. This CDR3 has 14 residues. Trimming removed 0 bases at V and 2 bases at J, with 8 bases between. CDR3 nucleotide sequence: TGTGCCAGCAGCGTAGGAGGGTCCAACTATGGCTACACCTTC. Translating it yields CASSVGGSNYGYTF.

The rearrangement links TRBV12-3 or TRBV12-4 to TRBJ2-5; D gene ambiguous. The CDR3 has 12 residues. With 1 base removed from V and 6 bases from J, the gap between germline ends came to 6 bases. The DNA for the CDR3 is TGTGCCAGCAGTTTAGAGGCGCAGACCCAGTACTTC. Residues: CASSLEAQTQYF.

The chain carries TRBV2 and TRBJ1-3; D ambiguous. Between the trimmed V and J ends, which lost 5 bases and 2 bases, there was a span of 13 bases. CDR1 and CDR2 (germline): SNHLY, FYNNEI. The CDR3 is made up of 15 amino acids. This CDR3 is CASSNRMTTGNTIYF. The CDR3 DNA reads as TGTGCCAGCAGTAACAGAATGACCACTGGAAACACCATATATTTT.

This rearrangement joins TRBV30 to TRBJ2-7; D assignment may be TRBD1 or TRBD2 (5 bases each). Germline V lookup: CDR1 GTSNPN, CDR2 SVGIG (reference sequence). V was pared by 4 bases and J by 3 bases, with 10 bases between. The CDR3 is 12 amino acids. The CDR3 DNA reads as TGTGCCTGGAACCTTGGGGGCTACGAGCAGTACTTC. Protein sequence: CAWNLGGYEQYF.